This TCR beta chain was recovered during a study of blood T cell repertoires in COVID-19. Turning to the study itself: Samples of COVID-19 (acute and convalescent) were obtained from the United States, Italy and Spain. Sample material is recorded as cDNA or gDNA derived from T cells, B-cell-depleted T cells, or PBMCs.

Study processing details: Estimation of nucleated cell counts relied on the amplification of reference gene primers. Assay: immunoSEQ multiplex PCR; the TCRdb copy retains only in-frame clones and omits some. V, J and clone size are taken as reported in that table, and D and trimming were inferred from the DNA itself. The repertoire includes 50,000 to 70,000 clones, about nine tenths of them detected once, and approximately 15% sits in the top ten. Trimming cost V 2 bases and J 0 bases; bases outside gene matches: 10. The CDR3 runs 19 residues. The germline V gene encodes CDR1 ENHRY and CDR2 SYGVKD. The material sequenced was peripheral blood. This clonotype originated in a human donor with active COVID-19. The donor label of this sample is uncertain. This chain links TRBV10-3 with TRBJ1-3; 10 positions agree with TRBD1. The DNA for the CDR3 is TGTGCCATCAGTGAGAACGCCGGGACAGGGGCCCTCTCTGGAAACACCATATATTTT. This gives the protein CAISENAGTGALSGNTIYF.